This TCR beta chain is from a study of blood T cells in healthy people across ages. Then a second PCR, running about 6 to 12 cycles, was carried out with a sample-barcoded 5' primer and a J-beta primer mix. TCRdb re-analysed the 5' RACE reads in MiXCR, keeping a single row per CDR3 protein. The table shows about 680,000 distinct CDR3 sequences, with 45% to 50% occurring only once. This clonotype was recorded only once. The V gene's germline CDR1 is SGDLS and CDR2 YYNGEE. The length of the CDR3 is 17 residues. The TCR comes from a woman aged 55-70 years in good health. The sequencing sample was made of blood. This rearrangement joins TRBV9 to TRBJ2-4, with 13 bases that match TRBD2. The last part of the DNA fits TRBJ2-7 better; the J call may be wrong. The CDR3 bases are TGTGCCAGCAGCGTAGGACTAGCGGGAGGAGGGAGCTACGAGCAGTACTTC. It specifies CASSVGLAGGGSYEQYF.